The 10 T cell receptor beta chains listed next were all sequenced from one sample in a study of a mutant IDH1 vaccine in newly diagnosed glioma. Documented time point: week 47, end of study. Every single dose of the vaccine, 300 ug of mutant IDH1 20-mer peptide, came with topical imiquimod. No antigen has been identified for these receptors. Method: immunoSEQ multiplex PCR; TCRdb's copy keeps in-frame clones and lacks some. The profile shows about 85,000 clones, roughly 86% of them singletons. The sequencing here drew on PBMCs, taken from a glioma patient whose treatment included an IDH1 peptide vaccine. The receptor set was obtained from a woman aged 50 to 65 with glioma.

The CDR3 region has the DNA TGTGCCAGCAGTTTATCGTGGACAGGGGTGGATACGCAGTATTTT. Amino acid sequence: CASSLSWTGVDTQYF. The V and J genes are TRBV27 and TRBJ2-3; TRBD1 matches at 9 bases. Trimming at V came to 0 bases and at J to 6 bases, leaving 4 bases not matched to a gene. The CDR3 totals 15 residues. Germline V gene data show CDR1 as MNHEY and CDR2 as SMNVEV (reference sequence).

This chain connects TRBV28 to TRBJ1-1; tentative D call: TRBD1 (5 bases). Germline V gene lookup returns CDR1 MDHEN and CDR2 SYDVKM. The CDR3 is 13 amino acids. V lost 10 bases and J 7 bases, leaving 19 bases between the germline ends. The CDR3 region has the DNA TGTGCCACCCTTGCCCCGGGGGAGGGTGAAGCTTTCTTT. The encoded protein is CATLAPGEGEAFF.

The V call is TRBV2, the J call TRBJ2-5; 8 nucleotides line up with TRBD1. With V trimmed by 6 bases and J by 4 bases, 4 bases remained unmatched. This CDR3 spans 13 amino acids. The germline V gene has CDR1 SNHLY and CDR2 FYNNEI. CDR3 in amino acids: CASSAGTGETQYF. The CDR3 bases are TGTGCCAGCAGCGCTGGGACAGGAGAGACCCAGTACTTC.

The chain is built from TRBV27 and TRBJ1-2; 8 bases align to TRBD1. CDR1 and CDR2 (germline): MNHEY, SMNVEV (reference sequence). Trimming took 5 bases from V and 6 from J; bases not matched to a gene: 11. There are 15 residues in the CDR3. DNA of the CDR3: TGTGCCAGCAGTCTACAGGGGGGGATGGCAAATGGCTACACCTTC. This gives the protein CASSLQGGMANGYTF.

This clone was seen just once. The chain joins TRBV5-1 to TRBJ2-7; possible D gene TRBD1, 5 bases. V was pared by 2 bases and J by 5 bases, with 20 bases between. CDR1 and CDR2 (germline): SGHRS, YFSETQ. CDR3 length equals 16 residues. The CDR3: CASSLFQGSISDEQYF. As DNA, the CDR3 is TGCGCCAGCAGCTTATTCCAGGGATCAATTTCGGACGAGCAGTACTTC.

V usage is TRBV6-6 and J usage is TRBJ2-2; TRBD1 agrees at 10 bases. The V and J ends lost 0 bases and 8 bases, in that order; junction bases with no gene match: 6. The CDR3 contains 16 residues. CDR1 is MNHNY and CDR2 is SVGAGI in the germline V gene (reference sequence). In nucleotides, the CDR3 is TGTGCCAGCAGTTACTCCCGACAGGGGGCGAGTGGGGAGCTGTTTTTT. Protein: CASSYSRQGASGELFF.

The V gene is TRBV4-1, the J gene TRBJ1-5; D uncertain. V gave up 0 bases and J gave up 1 base, with 13 bases separating them. Germline V gives CDR1 MGHRA, CDR2 YSYEKL. The CDR3 totals 17 residues. The CDR3 reads CASSQEVSVGSNQPQHF. The CDR3 DNA is TGCGCCAGCAGCCAAGAAGTCTCGGTAGGGAGCAATCAGCCCCAGCATTTT.

This CDR3 reads CASSSTTGPYEQYF. The CDR3 region has the DNA TGTGCCAGCAGCTCGACGACGGGTCCCTACGAGCAGTACTTC. This chain uses TRBV7-2 with TRBJ2-7; the D is unclear. The germline V and J ends were trimmed by 4 bases and 2 bases, with 12 bases remaining between them. CDR1 and CDR2 from the germline V gene are SGHTA and FQGNSA. The CDR3 extends over 14 amino acids.

The J gene is TRBJ1-1, the V gene TRBV28, with D unclear. The CDR3 contains 14 residues. CDR1 and CDR2 from the germline V gene are MDHEN and SYDVKM. V was cut by 5 bases and J by 3 bases, with 13 bases left in between. The CDR3 sequence is CASSDGFLDTEAFF. For the CDR3, the DNA is TGTGCCAGCAGTGATGGTTTTTTGGACACTGAAGCTTTCTTT. Based on the CDR3 plus reference TRBV28 and TRBJ1-1, the full variable domain is DVKVTQSSRYLVKRTGEKVFLECVQDMDHENMFWYRQDPGLGLRLIYFSYDVKMKEKGDIPEGYSVSREKKERFSLILESASTNQTSMYLCASSDGFLDTEAFFGQGTRLTVV.

A single count supports this clone. This chain uses TRBV9 with TRBJ1-1; D is unresolved. This CDR3 is built from 14 residues. Trimming pared 0 bases from V and 5 bases from J, leaving 11 bases between. CDR1 is SGDLS, CDR2 YYNGEE, per germline. The CDR3 nucleotides read TGTGCCAGCAGCGTAGAAGGAGGGAGAACTGAAGCTTTCTTT. Translation: CASSVEGGRTEAFF.